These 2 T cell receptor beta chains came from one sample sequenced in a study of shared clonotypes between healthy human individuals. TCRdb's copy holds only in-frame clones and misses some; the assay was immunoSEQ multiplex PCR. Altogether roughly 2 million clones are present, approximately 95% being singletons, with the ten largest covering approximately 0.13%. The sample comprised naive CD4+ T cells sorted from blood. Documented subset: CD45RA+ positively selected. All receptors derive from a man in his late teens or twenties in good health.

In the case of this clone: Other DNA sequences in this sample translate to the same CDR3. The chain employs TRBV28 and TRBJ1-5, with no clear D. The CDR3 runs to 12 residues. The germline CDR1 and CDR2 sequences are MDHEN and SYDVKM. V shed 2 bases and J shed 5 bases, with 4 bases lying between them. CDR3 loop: CASSLRDQPQHF. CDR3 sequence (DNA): TGTGCCAGCAGTTTACGTGATCAGCCCCAGCATTTT.

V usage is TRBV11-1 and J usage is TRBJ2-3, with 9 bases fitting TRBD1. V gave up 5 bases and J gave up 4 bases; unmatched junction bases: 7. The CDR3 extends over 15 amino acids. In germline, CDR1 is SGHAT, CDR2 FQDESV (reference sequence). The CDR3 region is CASSPRDRVPDTQYF. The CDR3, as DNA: TGTGCCAGCAGCCCTAGGGACAGGGTCCCAGATACGCAGTATTTT.